The subject of this entry is one T cell receptor (beta chain). Its antigen is not identified. This sample was taken from a study of shared clonotypes between healthy human individuals. Each PCR replicate from the sorted subsets contained 200 to 250 ng DNA, which is about 31,000 T cell genomes. The protocol was immunoSEQ multiplex PCR, while the TCRdb copy is restricted to in-frame clones and leaves out a portion. This table has over 1.4 million clones, over 95% appearing once. CDR3 size: 13 residues. Germline-derived CDR1 and CDR2 are SGHTA and FQGTGA. The J segment lost 8 bases and the V segment lost 4 bases, leaving 5 bases of the junction unmatched. Findings and limits, study-wide: On the whole, naive subsets had larger estimated richness than memory subsets had.

The receptor was isolated from a man in his thirties or forties in good health. The sample was naive CD4+ T cells sorted from blood. This sample's subset: CD45RA+ positively selected. This rearrangement joins TRBV7-3 to TRBJ2-1, with 7 nucleotides matching TRBD2. The CDR3 nucleotides read TGTGCCAGCAGCTCGCGGAGCGGGGATGAGCAGTTCTTC. Translated: CASSSRSGDEQFF. The variable domain in full, with the rest retrieved from reference TRBV7-3 and TRBJ2-1, is GAGVSQTPSNKVTEKGKYVELRCDPISGHTALYWYRQSLGQGPEFLIYFQGTGAADDSGLPNDRFFAVRPEGSVSTLKIQRTERGDSAVYLCASSSRSGDEQFFGPGTRLTVL.